This T cell receptor (beta chain) originates from a study of patients and donors after allogeneic stem cell transplantation. V was pared by 6 bases and J by 0 bases, with 11 bases between. Germline assignment: CDR1 SNHLY and CDR2 FYNNEI. This CDR3 spans 14 amino acids. MiXCR, applied by TCRdb to the RT-PCR reads, yields one record per CDR3 protein. This repertoire shows 200,000 to 250,000 distinct CDR3 sequences, over 30% found once; its top ten account for around 10%. This clonotype has more than one count but fewer than ten. The sequenced material came from blood, either unsorted or a sorted T cell fraction (not recorded which). The chain carries TRBV2 and TRBJ1-2; D is perhaps TRBD1 (5 bases). This TCR was recovered from a human donor who was either an allogeneic HSCT recipient or a stem cell or donor lymphocyte infusion donor (not recorded which). It is not recorded whose cells these are; they may come from a transplant donor. CDR3 in amino acids: CASRRGLPNYGYTF. The CDR3 nucleotides read TGTGCCAGCAGGAGGGGATTACCTAACTATGGCTACACCTTC.